This TCR beta chain originates from a study of T-cell memory formation after mild COVID-19. 5'RACE with constant-segment primers built TCRalpha and TCRbeta cDNA libraries with UMIs. TCRdb processed the 5' RACE reads anew with MiXCR; each CDR3 protein has one entry. This table has about 200,000 distinct CDR3 sequences, roughly 17% appearing once. Study results and limitations: Pre-infection memory harbored some responding clones, suggesting cross-reactive memory joined.

Ten or more counts support this clonotype. Antigen unknown. Sequences were obtained from PBMCs or a T cell subset sorted from them (not recorded which). The sequence came from an adult woman who had mild COVID-19 (a few samples of this study predate the infection). Cell type and time point are not known.

Here the CDR3 DNA reads TGTGCCAGCAGCTCCGGCCGGGAGGCCGAGCAGTACTTC. It encodes CASSSGREAEQYF. This chain uses TRBV7-2 with TRBJ2-7; 7 positions agree with TRBD2. The germline gives CDR1 SGHTA, CDR2 FQGNSA. The CDR3 covers 13 residues. V gave up 4 bases and J gave up 6 bases; unmatched junction bases: 6.